What follows is one TCR beta chain and its context. Its matching antigen is unknown. The entry originates in a study of T cell clones after liver transplantation. The wider study: Until 12-24 months post-transplant, subjects got standard immunosuppression and no induction. Draws occurred before transplant, before withdrawal, and after complete or failed withdrawal. Tolerance: complete withdrawal held at least one year, liver enzymes staying within twice normal.

Regarding the study as a whole: A larger donor-reactive than third-party decline suggested partial antigen-specific deletion.

CDR3 length: 11 amino acids. Method: immunoSEQ multiplex PCR; TCRdb's copy keeps in-frame clones and lacks some. The sample has more than 95,000 clones, 75% to 85% seen once. The source material was CD4+ T cells from blood, sampled before liver transplant. The chain employs TRBV21-1 and TRBJ2-7; no DNA check was done on the table's D call, TRBD2. TRBV21-1 is listed as a pseudogene. The origin of this receptor is a human donor who received a liver transplant. The chain's CDR3 is CASSNLDEQYF. CDR3 DNA: TGTGCCAGCAGCAATTTAGACGAGCAGTACTTC.